Each of the 3 T cell receptor beta chains below was sequenced from the same sample in a study of blood T cell repertoires in COVID-19. Produced via immunoSEQ multiplex PCR; TCRdb's table is partial and in-frame only. The sample has around 270,000 clones, about nine tenths seen once. The sequencing sample was made of peripheral blood. The receptors derive from a man between 60 and 75 years old who had recovered from COVID-19.

The rearrangement uses TRBV5-4 and TRBJ1-2, with 7 bases fitting TRBD1. The CDR3 runs to 13 residues. In germline, CDR1 is SGHNT, CDR2 YYREEE (reference sequence). The V gene end was trimmed by 7 bases and the J gene end by 1 base; junction bases not matched to a gene: 4. CDR3 protein: CASRDSLNYGYTF. The CDR3 region has the DNA TGTGCCAGCCGGGACAGCCTTAACTATGGCTACACCTTC.

V usage is TRBV5-1 and J usage is TRBJ2-4; D may be TRBD2 (6 bases). CDR1 is SGHRS and CDR2 is YFSETQ in the germline V gene. This CDR3 is built from 18 residues. Trimming left V 4 bases short and J 1 base short, with 21 bases between. Here the CDR3 reads CASSTPSGVLRAKNIQYF. Here the CDR3 DNA reads TGCGCCAGCAGCACACCGTCGGGGGTCCTGAGGGCCAAAAACATTCAGTACTTC.

The CDR3 region has the DNA TGTGCCAGCAGTTTACGGCTGGGACAATCCTACGAGCAGTACTTC. Translating it yields CASSLRLGQSYEQYF. V and J are TRBV27 and TRBJ2-7, with D tentatively TRBD1 (6 bases). V lost 2 bases to trimming and J lost 1 base, with 12 bases between them. CDR1 and CDR2 from the germline V gene are MNHEY and SMNVEV (reference sequence). CDR3 length: 15 amino acids.